A selection of T cell receptor beta chains follows, all from one sample in a study of PD-L1 blockade in urothelial cancer. The data were produced by immunoSEQ multiplex PCR, yet TCRdb's version contains in-frame clones alone and is incomplete. This sample carries about 43,000 clones, 83% of them seen once, and the ten largest clones take around 15%. The source was PBMCs, collected around atezolizumab (anti-PD-L1) treatment. The receptor set was obtained from a man aged 55 to 69 with urothelial cancer. CDR3s include the opening cysteine and the closing phenylalanine or tryptophan. Each record gives: CDR3 protein, CDR3 DNA, J gene, clone size, V gene, D gene. A D gene is named only where the DNA matches it firmly. Size tells how often a clone was seen (once, few, many) or the class of an expanded clone, and some rows leave it out.

CDR3 protein: CATKTDRTDTQYF
CDR3 DNA: TGTGCCACCAAGACAGATCGCACAGATACGCAGTATTTT
J gene: TRBJ2-3
clone size: once
V gene: TRBV28
D gene: NA

CDR3 protein: CASSYGTGGGNEQFF
CDR3 DNA: TGTGCCAGCAGCTATGGGACAGGGGGAGGTAATGAGCAGTTCTTC
J gene: TRBJ2-1
clone size: NA
V gene: TRBV27
D gene: TRBD1

CDR3 protein: CASSGGLAGVLTQYF
CDR3 DNA: TGTGCCAGCAGTGGGGGACTAGCGGGGGTATTGACCCAGTACTTC
J gene: TRBJ2-5
clone size: few
V gene: TRBV6-1
D gene: TRBD2

CDR3 protein: CASRAGTGGAYEQYF
CDR3 DNA: TGTGCCAGCAGAGCCGGGACAGGGGGTGCCTACGAGCAGTACTTC
J gene: TRBJ2-7
clone size: NA
V gene: TRBV6-1
D gene: TRBD1

CDR3 protein: CASIRTGGVNQPQHF
CDR3 DNA: TGTGCCAGCATTCGGACAGGGGGTGTCAATCAGCCCCAGCATTTT
J gene: TRBJ1-5
clone size: NA
V gene: TRBV6-4
D gene: TRBD1

CDR3 protein: CATSRDYRGLGGELFF
CDR3 DNA: TGTGCCACCAGCAGAGATTATAGGGGGCTTGGCGGGGAGCTGTTTTTT
J gene: TRBJ2-2
clone size: NA
V gene: TRBV15
D gene: TRBD1

CDR3 protein: CASSAQGAISGNTIYF
CDR3 DNA: TGTGCCAGCAGCGCACAGGGGGCTATCTCTGGAAACACCATATATTTT
J gene: TRBJ1-3
clone size: once
V gene: TRBV9
D gene: TRBD1

CDR3 protein: CASSQDFGGLVNTEAFF
CDR3 DNA: TGCGCCAGCAGCCAAGACTTCGGGGGGTTGGTGAACACTGAAGCTTTCTTT
J gene: TRBJ1-1
clone size: NA
V gene: TRBV4-1
D gene: NA

CDR3 protein: CASSSRQGRSETQYF
CDR3 DNA: TGTGCCAGCAGCTCCCGACAGGGGAGATCAGAGACCCAGTACTTC
J gene: TRBJ2-5
clone size: NA
V gene: TRBV7-2
D gene: TRBD1

CDR3 protein: CASSRTTESSYEQYF
CDR3 DNA: TGTGCCAGCAGCCGGACGACAGAGAGCTCCTACGAGCAGTACTTC
J gene: TRBJ2-7
clone size: NA
V gene: TRBV7-8
D gene: NA

CDR3 protein: CASSARDIHQPQHF
CDR3 DNA: TGTGCCAGCAGTGCTCGGGACATTCATCAGCCCCAGCATTTT
J gene: TRBJ1-5
clone size: NA
V gene: TRBV25-1
D gene: NA

CDR3 protein: CASSSGQLSYEQYF
CDR3 DNA: TGTGCCAGCAGCTCAGGACAGTTGTCCTACGAGCAGTACTTC
J gene: TRBJ2-7
clone size: NA
V gene: TRBV5-8
D gene: NA

CDR3 protein: CASSPTGTTGGGKNIQYF
CDR3 DNA: TGTGCCAGCTCACCCACCGGGACGACAGGGGGCGGGAAAAACATTCAGTACTTC
J gene: TRBJ2-4
clone size: once
V gene: TRBV18
D gene: TRBD1

CDR3 protein: CASSYGQAYGYTF
CDR3 DNA: TGTGCCAGCAGCTACGGACAGGCCTATGGCTACACCTTC
J gene: TRBJ1-2
clone size: NA
V gene: TRBV2
D gene: TRBD1

CDR3 protein: CASSIIAGEGETQYF
CDR3 DNA: TGCGCCAGCAGCATAATAGCGGGGGAGGGAGAGACCCAGTACTTC
J gene: TRBJ2-5
clone size: NA
V gene: TRBV5-1
D gene: TRBD2

CDR3 protein: CASSVGSEQFF
CDR3 DNA: TGTGCCAGCAGCGTCGGGAGTGAGCAGTTCTTC
J gene: TRBJ2-1
clone size: NA
V gene: TRBV7-9
D gene: NA

CDR3 protein: CASRDSQRTDTQYF
CDR3 DNA: TGTGCCAGTAGGGACAGTCAACGCACAGATACGCAGTATTTT
J gene: TRBJ2-3
clone size: NA
V gene: TRBV6-6
D gene: TRBD1

CDR3 protein: CASSSDRVAGAGELFF
CDR3 DNA: TGTGCCAGCAGCTCCGACAGGGTTGCGGGCGCCGGGGAGCTGTTTTTT
J gene: TRBJ2-2
clone size: NA
V gene: TRBV7-2
D gene: TRBD1

CDR3 protein: CASSLEDRREKLFF
CDR3 DNA: TGTGCCAGCAGTTTGGAAGACAGGCGGGAAAAACTGTTTTTT
J gene: TRBJ1-4
clone size: once
V gene: TRBV28
D gene: NA

CDR3 protein: CASSFIVRSVDRGFSEAFF
CDR3 DNA: TGTGCCAGCAGCTTTATCGTCCGTTCGGTGGACAGGGGGTTTTCTGAAGCTTTCTTT
J gene: TRBJ1-1
clone size: NA
V gene: TRBV11-3
D gene: TRBD1

CDR3 protein: CASSITGLNTGELFF
CDR3 DNA: TGTGCCAGTAGTATTACAGGGTTAAACACCGGGGAGCTGTTTTTT
J gene: TRBJ2-2
clone size: NA
V gene: TRBV19
D gene: NA

CDR3 protein: CASSLVPPEDPYTYEQYF
CDR3 DNA: TGTGCCAGCAGCTTAGTCCCGCCAGAGGATCCCTACACCTACGAGCAGTACTTC
J gene: TRBJ2-7
clone size: NA
V gene: TRBV7-9
D gene: NA

CDR3 protein: CASSYSGGSLYEQYF
CDR3 DNA: TGTGCCAGCTCTTACAGCGGGGGGAGTCTCTACGAGCAGTACTTC
J gene: TRBJ2-7
clone size: NA
V gene: TRBV27
D gene: TRBD2

CDR3 protein: CASRFGQLNTEAFF
CDR3 DNA: TGTGCCAGCAGGTTTGGACAGTTGAACACTGAAGCTTTCTTT
J gene: TRBJ1-1
clone size: NA
V gene: TRBV7-2
D gene: NA

CDR3 protein: CASIGGAREKNIQYF
CDR3 DNA: TGTGCCAGCATAGGAGGGGCTAGAGAGAAAAACATTCAGTACTTC
J gene: TRBJ2-4
clone size: NA
V gene: TRBV2
D gene: NA

CDR3 protein: CASRGTGDDEKLFF
CDR3 DNA: TGTGCCAGCAGAGGAACAGGGGACGATGAAAAACTGTTTTTT
J gene: TRBJ1-4
clone size: NA
V gene: TRBV6-6
D gene: TRBD1

CDR3 protein: CASRTGYTDTQYF
CDR3 DNA: TGTGCCAGCCGGACAGGGTACACAGATACGCAGTATTTT
J gene: TRBJ2-3
clone size: NA
V gene: TRBV7-9
D gene: TRBD1

CDR3 protein: CASSPIGGGETDTQYF
CDR3 DNA: TGTGCCAGCAGCCCCATTGGCGGGGGGGAAACAGATACGCAGTATTTT
J gene: TRBJ2-3
clone size: NA
V gene: TRBV14
D gene: TRBD2

CDR3 protein: CASSPLWDSRYYEQYF
CDR3 DNA: TGTGCCAGCAGCCCGTTGTGGGACAGTAGATACTACGAGCAGTACTTC
J gene: TRBJ2-7
clone size: once
V gene: TRBV28
D gene: TRBD1

CDR3 protein: CATSGDRGRIEQYF
CDR3 DNA: TGTGCCACCAGCGGTGACAGGGGGCGGATCGAGCAGTACTTC
J gene: TRBJ2-7
clone size: NA
V gene: TRBV15
D gene: TRBD1

CDR3 protein: CAISELTSGEQYF
CDR3 DNA: TGTGCCATCAGTGAGTTGACTAGCGGCGAGCAGTACTTC
J gene: TRBJ2-7
clone size: NA
V gene: TRBV10-3
D gene: TRBD2

CDR3 protein: CASSETVRSGANVLTF
CDR3 DNA: TGTGCCAGCAGTGAAACAGTCAGGTCTGGGGCCAACGTCCTGACTTTC
J gene: TRBJ2-6
clone size: NA
V gene: TRBV6-1
D gene: NA

CDR3 protein: CASSLEEDEQYF
CDR3 DNA: TGTGCCAGCAGCTTAGAAGAGGACGAGCAGTACTTC
J gene: TRBJ2-7
clone size: NA
V gene: TRBV7-9
D gene: NA

CDR3 protein: CASSLGTAYEQYF
CDR3 DNA: TGTGCCAGCAGCCTGGGGACAGCCTACGAGCAGTACTTC
J gene: TRBJ2-7
clone size: NA
V gene: TRBV14
D gene: TRBD1

CDR3 protein: CASSLEGTGGMTEAFF
CDR3 DNA: TGTGCCAGCAGCTTAGAAGGGACAGGGGGGATGACTGAAGCTTTCTTT
J gene: TRBJ1-1
clone size: NA
V gene: TRBV7-2
D gene: TRBD1

CDR3 protein: CSVRRRQGRDTGELFF
CDR3 DNA: TGCAGCGTTCGAAGACGACAGGGTCGGGACACCGGGGAGCTGTTTTTT
J gene: TRBJ2-2
clone size: NA
V gene: TRBV29-1
D gene: TRBD1

CDR3 protein: CASISDRNYGYTF
CDR3 DNA: TGTGCCAGCATTTCGGACAGAAACTATGGCTACACCTTC
J gene: TRBJ1-2
clone size: few
V gene: TRBV2
D gene: NA

CDR3 protein: CASSPEPRGRNEQFF
CDR3 DNA: TGTGCCAGCAGCCCCGAACCTCGGGGAAGGAATGAGCAGTTCTTC
J gene: TRBJ2-1
clone size: NA
V gene: TRBV5-4
D gene: NA

CDR3 protein: CASSLTGALSYEQYF
CDR3 DNA: TGTGCCAGCAGCCTCACAGGGGCTTTATCCTACGAGCAGTACTTC
J gene: TRBJ2-7
clone size: NA
V gene: TRBV28
D gene: TRBD1

CDR3 protein: CASSDTTGPVDTIYF
CDR3 DNA: TGTGCCAGCAGCGATACGACAGGCCCAGTGGACACCATATATTTT
J gene: TRBJ1-3
clone size: NA
V gene: TRBV9
D gene: NA

CDR3 protein: CASSLAGVLTDTQYF
CDR3 DNA: TGTGCCAGCAGTCTAGCGGGGGTTCTCACAGATACGCAGTATTTT
J gene: TRBJ2-3
clone size: once
V gene: TRBV14
D gene: TRBD2

CDR3 protein: CASVSQGAIGTDTQYF
CDR3 DNA: TGTGCCAGCGTTTCTCAGGGGGCGATCGGTACAGATACGCAGTATTTT
J gene: TRBJ2-3
clone size: NA
V gene: TRBV7-9
D gene: TRBD1

CDR3 protein: CASSQGPSLSNSPLHF
CDR3 DNA: TGTGCCAGCAGTCAGGGGCCTTCCTTATCAAATTCACCCCTCCACTTT
J gene: TRBJ1-6
clone size: few
V gene: TRBV28
D gene: NA

CDR3 protein: CASSYGSSGNTIYF
CDR3 DNA: TGTGCCAGCAGTTACGGGAGTTCTGGAAACACCATATATTTT
J gene: TRBJ1-3
clone size: once
V gene: TRBV6-6
D gene: NA

CDR3 protein: CASSLLGQGPNTEAFF
CDR3 DNA: TGTGCCAGCAGTTTATTGGGTCAGGGCCCGAACACTGAAGCTTTCTTT
J gene: TRBJ1-1
clone size: NA
V gene: TRBV27
D gene: NA

CDR3 protein: CASSQDSLAGYLGNEQFF
CDR3 DNA: TGCGCCAGCAGCCAAGATAGTCTAGCGGGGTATCTAGGCAATGAGCAGTTCTTC
J gene: TRBJ2-1
clone size: NA
V gene: TRBV4-1
D gene: TRBD2

CDR3 protein: CATMVRGRGNQPQHF
CDR3 DNA: TGTGCCACCATGGTCAGGGGGCGGGGCAATCAGCCCCAGCATTTT
J gene: TRBJ1-5
clone size: NA
V gene: TRBV28
D gene: TRBD1

CDR3 protein: CASSLRDRGSGANVLTF
CDR3 DNA: TGTGCCAGCAGCTTAAGGGACAGGGGCTCTGGGGCCAACGTCCTGACTTTC
J gene: TRBJ2-6
clone size: NA
V gene: TRBV7-9
D gene: TRBD1

CDR3 protein: CASSFGAYEQYF
CDR3 DNA: TGTGCCAGCAGTTTCGGGGCCTACGAGCAGTACTTC
J gene: TRBJ2-7
clone size: NA
V gene: TRBV28
D gene: NA

CDR3 protein: CSAGVAGGQYEQFF
CDR3 DNA: TGCAGCGCGGGAGTGGCGGGGGGTCAGTATGAGCAGTTCTTC
J gene: TRBJ2-1
clone size: NA
V gene: TRBV29-1
D gene: TRBD2

CDR3 protein: CAISYPGQGHNEQFF
CDR3 DNA: TGTGCCATCAGCTATCCGGGACAGGGGCACAATGAGCAGTTCTTC
J gene: TRBJ2-1
clone size: NA
V gene: TRBV10-3
D gene: TRBD1

CDR3 protein: CASSSYPRGGDQETQYF
CDR3 DNA: TGTGCCAGCAGCTCCTACCCTCGGGGGGGAGATCAAGAGACCCAGTACTTC
J gene: TRBJ2-5
clone size: NA
V gene: TRBV11-2
D gene: TRBD2

CDR3 protein: CATSGGTKETQYF
CDR3 DNA: TGTGCCACCTCAGGGGGTACTAAAGAGACCCAGTACTTC
J gene: TRBJ2-5
clone size: few
V gene: TRBV5-4
D gene: TRBD1

CDR3 protein: CASSLAGMGEKLFF
CDR3 DNA: TGTGCCAGCAGCTTGGCAGGGATGGGTGAAAAACTGTTTTTT
J gene: TRBJ1-4
clone size: NA
V gene: TRBV7-8
D gene: NA

CDR3 protein: CASSPRTGEGKLFF
CDR3 DNA: TGTGCCAGCAGCCCAAGGACAGGGGAAGGAAAACTGTTTTTT
J gene: TRBJ1-4
clone size: NA
V gene: TRBV9
D gene: TRBD1